This entry concerns a single T cell receptor (beta chain). Its antigen is unknown. This entry comes from a study of T cell responses to AZD1222 COVID-19 vaccine. Notes on the study in general: Rises in breadth and depth of Spike-specific TCRs came after two AZD1222 doses. The study sampled repertoires only after the peak T cell response. Along spike, vaccine-associated CD4 TCRs were found throughout, with dominance at 160-218 and 743-854.

Generated by immunoSEQ multiplex PCR, the TCRdb table keeps only in-frame clones and is missing some. The table has about 83,000 clones, about 82% seen once. This CDR3 is 22 amino acids long. The V gene end was trimmed by 7 bases and the J gene end by 3 bases; junction bases not matched to a gene: 27. Germline CDR1 reads MNHEY; CDR2 reads SMNVEV (reference sequence). The gene calls are TRBV27 and TRBJ2-3, with 11 bases identical to TRBD2. The material was peripheral blood, obtained on day 0 of AZD1222 vaccination. The clonotype comes from an adult in good health. This CDR3 reads CASTNQGPGAPSGRSTTDTQYF. CDR3 bases: TGTGCCAGCACCAACCAGGGGCCGGGGGCGCCTAGCGGGAGGTCAACGACAGATACGCAGTATTTT.